Given below is one T cell receptor (beta chain) in context. This specimen comes from a study of blood T cell repertoires in COVID-19. Study as a whole: The analysed material was cDNA or gDNA that came from T cells, B-cell-depleted T cells, or PBMCs.

The CDR3 totals 16 residues. Germline V gene data show CDR1 as SNHLY and CDR2 as FYNNEI. Germline trimming cut 6 bases from V and 7 bases from J; bases unmatched to any gene: 12. Source study methods: The authors estimated nucleated cell counts from reference gene primer amplification. Produced via immunoSEQ multiplex PCR; TCRdb's table is partial and in-frame only. D and trimming come from the DNA, and the V and J calls and clone size come from that table. This sample has 160,000 or so clones, with more than 65% found just once. This clonotype was obtained from a woman aged 80 or older with acute or convalescent COVID-19. V and J are TRBV2 and TRBJ1-6; TRBD1 matches 7 bases. The sample was peripheral blood. The CDR3 DNA follows: TGTGCCAGCAGCGGAAGAGGGGGCTATATGAATTCACCCCTCCACTTT. Residues: CASSGRGGYMNSPLHF.